This TCR beta chain was sequenced in a study of T cells in Graves' hyperthyroidism and ophthalmopathy. This clonotype occurred many times. No antigen is known for it. TCR beta CDR3 regions were amplified from RNA. The HTBI set primed first-round TCR CDR3 RT-PCR. TCRdb reanalysed the multiplex PCR reads using MiXCR and keeps one entry per CDR3 protein. The table shows about 300,000 distinct CDR3 sequences, with roughly 15% occurring only once. Study-wide points: Model-based prediction identified ophthalmopathy a median about 6.8 months prior to its onset. The majority of expanded thyroid clonotypes above 0.001 also appeared in blood.

Thyroid ultrasound and orbital computed tomography, with clinical symptoms and serum thyroxine and TRAb, informed diagnoses. The clonotype originates from a woman between 40 and 55 years old with Graves' hyperthyroidism. Input material: blood.

As DNA, the CDR3 is TGTGCCAGCAGTCCCTCTGTCGGCATCGGATCGGGGGGCTACACCTTC. Translation: CASSPSVGIGSGGYTF. The chain joins TRBV28 to TRBJ1-2; D remains ambiguous. The CDR3 is 16 amino acids. V lost 5 bases and J 8 bases, leaving 24 bases between the germline ends. Germline V CDR1 and CDR2: MDHEN, SYDVKM.